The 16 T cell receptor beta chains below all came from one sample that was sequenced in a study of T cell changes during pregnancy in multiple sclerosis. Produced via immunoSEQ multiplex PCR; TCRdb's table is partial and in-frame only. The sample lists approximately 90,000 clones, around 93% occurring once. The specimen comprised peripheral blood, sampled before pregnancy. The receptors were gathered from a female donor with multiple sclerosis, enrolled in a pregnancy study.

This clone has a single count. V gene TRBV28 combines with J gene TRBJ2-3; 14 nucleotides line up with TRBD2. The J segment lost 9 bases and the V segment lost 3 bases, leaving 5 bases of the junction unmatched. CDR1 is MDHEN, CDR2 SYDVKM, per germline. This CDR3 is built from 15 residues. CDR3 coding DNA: TGTGCCAGCAGTTTGGGCGGGACTAGCGGGAGAACGCAGTATTTT. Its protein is CASSLGGTSGRTQYF.

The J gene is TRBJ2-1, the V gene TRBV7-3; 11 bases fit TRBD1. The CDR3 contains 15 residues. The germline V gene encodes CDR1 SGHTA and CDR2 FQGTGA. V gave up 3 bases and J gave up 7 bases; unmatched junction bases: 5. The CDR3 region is CASSFTGTGGNEQFF. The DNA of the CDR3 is TGTGCCAGCAGCTTTACCGGGACAGGGGGTAATGAGCAGTTCTTC. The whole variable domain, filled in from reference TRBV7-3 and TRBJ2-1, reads GAGVSQTPSNKVTEKGKYVELRCDPISGHTALYWYRQSLGQGPEFLIYFQGTGAADDSGLPNDRFFAVRPEGSVSTLKIQRTERGDSAVYLCASSFTGTGGNEQFFGPGTRLTVL.

CDR3 sequence reads: CASRMQGVAQDGYTF. The CDR3 coding sequence is TGTGCCAGCAGGATGCAAGGGGTCGCACAGGATGGCTACACCTTC. This rearrangement joins TRBV2 to TRBJ1-2; maybe TRBD1 (5 bases). The CDR3 loop spans 15 amino acids. Germline loops: CDR1 SNHLY, CDR2 FYNNEI. The germline V and J ends were trimmed by 6 bases and 6 bases, with 20 bases remaining between them.

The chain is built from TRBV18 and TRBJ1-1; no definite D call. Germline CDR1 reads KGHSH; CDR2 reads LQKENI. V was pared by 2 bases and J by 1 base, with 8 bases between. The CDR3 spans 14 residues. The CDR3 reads CASSPGERNTEAFF. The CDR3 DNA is TGTGCCAGCTCACCAGGGGAGAGGAACACTGAAGCTTTCTTT.

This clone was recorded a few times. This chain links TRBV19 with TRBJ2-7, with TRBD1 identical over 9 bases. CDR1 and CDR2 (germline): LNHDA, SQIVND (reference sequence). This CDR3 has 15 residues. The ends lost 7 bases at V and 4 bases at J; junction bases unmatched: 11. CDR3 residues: CASTLRGQGGYEQYF. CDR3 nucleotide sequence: TGTGCCAGTACCCTACGGGGACAGGGTGGGTACGAGCAGTACTTC.

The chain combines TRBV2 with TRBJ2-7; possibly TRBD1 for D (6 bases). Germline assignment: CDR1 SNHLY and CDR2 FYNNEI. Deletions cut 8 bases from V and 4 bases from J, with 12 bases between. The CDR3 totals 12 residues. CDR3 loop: CASARGSYEQYF. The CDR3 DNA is TGTGCCAGCGCGAGGGGGTCGTACGAGCAGTACTTC.

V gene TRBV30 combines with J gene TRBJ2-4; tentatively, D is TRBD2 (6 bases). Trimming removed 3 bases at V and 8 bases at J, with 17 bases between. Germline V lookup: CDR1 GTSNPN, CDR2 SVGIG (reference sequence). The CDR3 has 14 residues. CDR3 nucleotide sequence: TGTGCCTGGAGCCCCGGGGGTAACCGGGACATTCAGTACTTC. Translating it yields CAWSPGGNRDIQYF.

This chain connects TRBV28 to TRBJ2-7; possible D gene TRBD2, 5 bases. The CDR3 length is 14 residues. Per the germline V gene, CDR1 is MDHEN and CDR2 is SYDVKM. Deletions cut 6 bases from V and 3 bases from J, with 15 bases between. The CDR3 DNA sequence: TGTGCCAGCAGCGACTACCGGGCTTTCTACGAGCAGTACTTC. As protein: CASSDYRAFYEQYF. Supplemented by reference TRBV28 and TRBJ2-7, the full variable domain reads DVKVTQSSRYLVKRTGEKVFLECVQDMDHENMFWYRQDPGLGLRLIYFSYDVKMKEKGDIPEGYSVSREKKERFSLILESASTNQTSMYLCASSDYRAFYEQYFGPGTRLTVT.

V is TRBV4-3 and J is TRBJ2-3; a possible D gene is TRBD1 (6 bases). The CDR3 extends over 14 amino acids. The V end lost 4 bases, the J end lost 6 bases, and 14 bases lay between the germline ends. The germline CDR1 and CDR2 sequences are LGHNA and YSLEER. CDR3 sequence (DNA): TGCGCCAGCAGCCGGGGGCGCGAGGCGGATACGCAGTATTTT. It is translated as CASSRGREADTQYF.

The CDR3 DNA reads TGTGCCACTAGCGGGACTTCCTACGAGCAGTACTTC. This encodes CATSGTSYEQYF. The chain couples TRBV15 to TRBJ2-7, with TRBD2 matching over 8 bases. Germline trimming cut 9 bases from V and 1 base from J; bases unmatched to any gene: 2. Looked up from germline, CDR1 is LNHNV and CDR2 is YYDKDF (reference sequence). The CDR3 contains 12 residues. The full variable domain, its missing parts supplied by reference TRBV15 and TRBJ2-7, is DAMVIQNPRYQVTQFGKPVTLSCSQTLNHNVMYWYQQKSSQAPKLLFHYYDKDFNNEADTPDNFQSRRPNTSFCFLDIRSPGLGDTAMYLCATSGTSYEQYFGPGTRLTVT.

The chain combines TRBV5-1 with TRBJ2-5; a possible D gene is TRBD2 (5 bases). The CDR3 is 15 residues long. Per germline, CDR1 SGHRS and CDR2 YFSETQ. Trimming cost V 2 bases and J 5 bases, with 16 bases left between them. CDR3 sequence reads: CASSLGGSPGETQYF. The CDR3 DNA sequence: TGCGCCAGCAGCTTAGGTGGGAGCCCCGGGGAGACCCAGTACTTC.

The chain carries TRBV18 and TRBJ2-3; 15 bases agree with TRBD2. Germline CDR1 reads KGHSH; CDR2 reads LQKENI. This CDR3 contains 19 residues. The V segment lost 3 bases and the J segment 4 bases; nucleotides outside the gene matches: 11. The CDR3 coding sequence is TGTGCCAGCTCACCTCGGACTAGCGGGGGGGCTGGGGCGTCAGATACGCAGTATTTT. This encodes CASSPRTSGGAGASDTQYF.

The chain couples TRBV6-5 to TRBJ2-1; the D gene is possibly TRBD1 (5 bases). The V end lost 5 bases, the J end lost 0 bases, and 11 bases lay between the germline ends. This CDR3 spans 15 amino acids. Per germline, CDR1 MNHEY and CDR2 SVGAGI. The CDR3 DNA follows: TGTGCCAGCAGTCAAGGACACAACTCCTACAATGAGCAGTTCTTC. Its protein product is CASSQGHNSYNEQFF.

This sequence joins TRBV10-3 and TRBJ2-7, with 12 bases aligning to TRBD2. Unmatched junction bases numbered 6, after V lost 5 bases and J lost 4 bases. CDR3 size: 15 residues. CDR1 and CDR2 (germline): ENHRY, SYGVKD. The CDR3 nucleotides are TGTGCCATCAGTCGGACTAGCGGGGATAAATACGAGCAGTACTTC. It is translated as CAISRTSGDKYEQYF.

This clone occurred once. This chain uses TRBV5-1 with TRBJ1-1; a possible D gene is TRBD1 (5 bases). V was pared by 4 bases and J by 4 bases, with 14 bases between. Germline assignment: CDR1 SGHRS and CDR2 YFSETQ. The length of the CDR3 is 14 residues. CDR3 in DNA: TGCGCCAGCAGCGGGGGGTTTCTGGGCACTGAAGCTTTCTTT. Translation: CASSGGFLGTEAFF.

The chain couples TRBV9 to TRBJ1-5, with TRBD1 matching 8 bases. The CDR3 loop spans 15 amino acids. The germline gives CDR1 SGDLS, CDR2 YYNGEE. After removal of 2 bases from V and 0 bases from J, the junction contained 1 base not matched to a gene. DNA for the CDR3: TGTGCCAGCAGCGTTGGACAGGGTAGCAATCAGCCCCAGCATTTT. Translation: CASSVGQGSNQPQHF.